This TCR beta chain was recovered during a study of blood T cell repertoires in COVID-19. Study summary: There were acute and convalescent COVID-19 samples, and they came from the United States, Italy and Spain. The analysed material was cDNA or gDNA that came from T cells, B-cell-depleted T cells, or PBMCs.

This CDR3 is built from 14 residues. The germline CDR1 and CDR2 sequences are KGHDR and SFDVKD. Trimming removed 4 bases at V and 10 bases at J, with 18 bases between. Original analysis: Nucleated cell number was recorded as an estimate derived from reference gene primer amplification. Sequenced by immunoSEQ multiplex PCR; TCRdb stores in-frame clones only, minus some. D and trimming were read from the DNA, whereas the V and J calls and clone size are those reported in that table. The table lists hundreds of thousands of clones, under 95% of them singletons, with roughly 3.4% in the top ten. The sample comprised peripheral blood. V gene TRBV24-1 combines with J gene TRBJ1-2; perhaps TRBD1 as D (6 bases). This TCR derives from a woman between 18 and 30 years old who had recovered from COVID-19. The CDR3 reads CATSDRDRFDDYTF. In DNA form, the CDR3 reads TGTGCCACCAGTGACCGTGACAGGTTTGATGACTACACCTTC.